This T cell receptor beta chain stems from a study of blood T cell repertoires in COVID-19. Study-level information: The samples span acute and convalescent COVID-19 from the United States, Italy and Spain.

Source study methods: Amplification from reference gene primers served as the basis for estimated nucleated cell counts. Sequencing was performed with immunoSEQ multiplex PCR; in TCRdb, only in-frame clones are kept and a portion is missing. D and trimming come from the DNA, and the V and J calls and clone size come from that table. The sample lists about 220,000 clones; approximately 80% were seen once. Material: peripheral blood. The clonotype comes from a man aged 30 to 45 with active or convalescent COVID-19.

The CDR3 here is CASSESTGNSGNTIYF. In DNA form, the CDR3 reads TGCGCCAGCAGTGAGTCGACAGGGAACTCTGGAAACACCATATATTTT. The chain combines TRBV10-1 with TRBJ1-3; 7 nucleotides agree with TRBD1. The V gene's germline CDR1 is WNHNN and CDR2 SYGVQD (reference sequence). The CDR3 totals 16 residues. The junction had 2 bases not matched to a gene; V was cut back by 0 bases and J by 0 bases.